These 8 T cell receptor beta chains originate from one sample sequenced in a study of shared clonotypes between healthy human individuals. The protocol was immunoSEQ multiplex PCR, while the TCRdb copy is restricted to in-frame clones and leaves out a portion. This sample has around 690,000 clones, with around 90% found just once. Sequencing used memory CD8+ T cells from PBMCs. Subset defined: CD45RO+ cells pooled with CCR7-negative TemRA cells. Every receptor here comes from a man aged 18-30 years in good health. Some clones in this sample may be carry-over from other donors' samples.

V is TRBV7-9 and J is TRBJ1-1, with D tentatively TRBD1 (5 bases). Germline CDR1 reads SEHNR; CDR2 reads FQNEAQ (reference sequence). V was clipped by 5 bases and J by 11 bases, with 15 bases between them. This CDR3 has 12 residues. The CDR3 is CASSRDRRFAFF. The CDR3 DNA follows: TGTGCCAGCAGCCGGGACCGGCGTTTTGCTTTCTTT.

In this sample, this clone turned up once. The chain recombines TRBV28 with TRBJ1-1; 8 bases map to TRBD1. J was trimmed by 1 base and V by 6 bases; bases with no gene match: 10. Looked up from germline, CDR1 is MDHEN and CDR2 is SYDVKM. CDR3 length: 16 residues. Here the CDR3 reads CASSTGQGFSNTEAFF. Written as DNA, the CDR3 is TGTGCCAGCAGCACTGGACAGGGATTTTCGAACACTGAAGCTTTCTTT.

This chain uses TRBV5-5 with TRBJ1-2, with TRBD1 matching 7 bases. Germline CDR1 and CDR2: SGHKS and YYEKEE (reference sequence). The V gene end was trimmed by 5 bases and the J gene end by 3 bases; junction bases not matched to a gene: 10. This CDR3 is built from 15 residues. The CDR3 spells CASSLFGTDYYGYTF. The CDR3 bases are TGTGCCAGCAGTTTATTCGGGACAGACTACTATGGCTACACCTTC.

This chain uses TRBV29-1 with TRBJ1-2, with 8 bases that match TRBD1. Germline CDR1 is SQVTM and CDR2 is ANQGSEA. This CDR3 contains 13 residues. With V trimmed by 4 bases and J by 6 bases, 7 bases remained unmatched. The CDR3 spells CSVVGQGANGYTF. As DNA, the CDR3 is TGCAGCGTTGTAGGGCAGGGGGCGAATGGCTACACCTTC.

V is TRBV9 and J is TRBJ2-5; TRBD2 agrees at 9 bases. From germline, CDR1 is SGDLS and CDR2 YYNGEE. This CDR3 comprises 16 residues. With V trimmed by 0 bases and J by 5 bases, 8 bases remained unmatched. The CDR3 DNA reads TGTGCCAGCAGCGTAGGCGGTAGCGGGAGATGGGAGACCCAGTACTTC. Amino acid sequence: CASSVGGSGRWETQYF.

V gene TRBV7-7 combines with J gene TRBJ2-3; D is undetermined. The germline V gene encodes CDR1 SSHAT and CDR2 FNYEAQ (reference sequence). Trimming stripped 5 bases from V and 1 base from J, with 13 bases between. The CDR3 length is 15 residues. The CDR3: CASSPGGSGTDTQYF. The CDR3 coding sequence is TGTGCCAGCAGCCCAGGTGGAAGTGGCACAGATACGCAGTATTTT. The full variable domain, its missing parts supplied by reference TRBV7-7 and TRBJ2-3, is GAGVSQSPRYKVTKRGQDVTLRCDPISSHATLYWYQQALGQGPEFLTYFNYEAQPDKSGLPSDRFSAERPEGSISTLTIQRTEQRDSAMYRCASSPGGSGTDTQYFGPGTRLTVL.

The CDR3 region is CASSSGSPHEQYF. The CDR3 bases are TGTGCCAGCAGCTCCGGGTCTCCCCACGAGCAGTACTTC. The rearrangement joins TRBV7-9 to TRBJ2-7; no firm D call. This CDR3 spans 13 amino acids. CDR1 is SEHNR and CDR2 is FQNEAQ in the germline V gene (reference sequence). Trimming took off 4 bases at V and 5 bases at J, with 12 bases between the two ends.

The chain recombines TRBV7-6 with TRBJ2-1, with D maybe TRBD2 (5 bases). Trimming stripped 8 bases from V and 0 bases from J, with 14 bases between. Germline CDR1 and CDR2: SGHVS and FNYEAQ. This CDR3 has 15 amino acids. Here the CDR3 reads CASSGFSSSYNEQFF. The CDR3 DNA sequence: TGTGCCAGCTCGGGGTTCTCTAGCTCCTACAATGAGCAGTTCTTC.